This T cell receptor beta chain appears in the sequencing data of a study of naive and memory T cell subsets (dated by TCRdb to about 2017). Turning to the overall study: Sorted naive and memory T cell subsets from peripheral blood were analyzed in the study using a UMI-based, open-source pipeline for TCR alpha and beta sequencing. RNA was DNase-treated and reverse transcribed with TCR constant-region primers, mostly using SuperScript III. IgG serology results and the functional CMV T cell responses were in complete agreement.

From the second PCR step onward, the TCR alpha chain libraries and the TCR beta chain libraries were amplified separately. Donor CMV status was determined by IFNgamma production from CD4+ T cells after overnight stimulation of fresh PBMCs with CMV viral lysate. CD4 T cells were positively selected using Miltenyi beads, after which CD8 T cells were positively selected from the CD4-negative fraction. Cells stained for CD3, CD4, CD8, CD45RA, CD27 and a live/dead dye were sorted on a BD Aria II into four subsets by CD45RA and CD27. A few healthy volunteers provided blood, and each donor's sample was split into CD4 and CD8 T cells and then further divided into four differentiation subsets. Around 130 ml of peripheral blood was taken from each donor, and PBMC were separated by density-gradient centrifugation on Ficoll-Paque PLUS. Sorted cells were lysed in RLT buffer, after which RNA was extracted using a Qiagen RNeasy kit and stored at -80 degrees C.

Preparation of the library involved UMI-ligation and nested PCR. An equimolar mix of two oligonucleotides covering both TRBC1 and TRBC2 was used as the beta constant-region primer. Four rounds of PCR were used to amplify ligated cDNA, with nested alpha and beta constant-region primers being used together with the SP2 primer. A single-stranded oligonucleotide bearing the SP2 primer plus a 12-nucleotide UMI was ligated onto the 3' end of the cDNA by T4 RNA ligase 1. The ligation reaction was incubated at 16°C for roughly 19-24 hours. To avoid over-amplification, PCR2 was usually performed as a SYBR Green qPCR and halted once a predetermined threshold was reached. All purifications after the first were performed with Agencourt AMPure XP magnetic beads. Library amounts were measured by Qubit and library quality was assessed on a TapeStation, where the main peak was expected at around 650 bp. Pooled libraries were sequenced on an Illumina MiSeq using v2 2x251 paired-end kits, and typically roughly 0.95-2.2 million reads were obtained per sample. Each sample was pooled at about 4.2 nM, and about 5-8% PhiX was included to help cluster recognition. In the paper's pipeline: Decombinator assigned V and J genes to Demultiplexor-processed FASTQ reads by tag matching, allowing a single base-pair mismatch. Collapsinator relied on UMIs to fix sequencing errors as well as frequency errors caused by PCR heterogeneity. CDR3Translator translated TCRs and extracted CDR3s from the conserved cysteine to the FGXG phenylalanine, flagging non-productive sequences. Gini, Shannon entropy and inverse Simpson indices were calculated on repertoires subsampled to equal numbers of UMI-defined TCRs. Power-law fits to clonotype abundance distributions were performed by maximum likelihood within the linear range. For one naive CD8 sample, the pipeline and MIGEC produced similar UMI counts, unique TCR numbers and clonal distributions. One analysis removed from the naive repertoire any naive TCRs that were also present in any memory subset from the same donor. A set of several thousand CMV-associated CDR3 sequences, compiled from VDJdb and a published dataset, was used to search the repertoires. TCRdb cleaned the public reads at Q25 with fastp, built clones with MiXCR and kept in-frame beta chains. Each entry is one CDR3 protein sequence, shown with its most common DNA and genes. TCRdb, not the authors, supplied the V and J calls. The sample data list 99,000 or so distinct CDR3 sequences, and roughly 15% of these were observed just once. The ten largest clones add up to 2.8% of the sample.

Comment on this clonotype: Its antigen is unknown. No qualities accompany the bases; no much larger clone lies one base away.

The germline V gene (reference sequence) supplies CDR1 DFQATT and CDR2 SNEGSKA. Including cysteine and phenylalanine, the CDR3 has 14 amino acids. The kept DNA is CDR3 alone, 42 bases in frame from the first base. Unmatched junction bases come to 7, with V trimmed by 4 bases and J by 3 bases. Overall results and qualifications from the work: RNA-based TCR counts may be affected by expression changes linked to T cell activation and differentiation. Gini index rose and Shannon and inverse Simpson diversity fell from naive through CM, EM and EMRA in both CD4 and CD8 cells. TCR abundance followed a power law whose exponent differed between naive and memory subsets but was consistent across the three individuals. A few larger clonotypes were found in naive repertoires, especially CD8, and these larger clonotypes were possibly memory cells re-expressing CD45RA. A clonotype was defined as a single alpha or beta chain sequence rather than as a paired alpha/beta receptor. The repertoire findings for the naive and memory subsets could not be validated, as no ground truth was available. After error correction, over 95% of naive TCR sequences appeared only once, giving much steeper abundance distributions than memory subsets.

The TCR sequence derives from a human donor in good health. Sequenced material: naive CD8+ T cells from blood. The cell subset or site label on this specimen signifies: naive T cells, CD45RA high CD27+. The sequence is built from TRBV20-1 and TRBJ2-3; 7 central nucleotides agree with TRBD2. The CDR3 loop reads CSATGLVGTDTQYF. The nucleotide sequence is TGCAGTGCTACAGGACTAGTCGGAACAGATACGCAGTATTTT.